Listed below are T cell receptor beta chains from one sample, sequenced in a study of blood T cells in healthy people across ages. TCRdb recomputed calls from the 5' RACE reads with MiXCR, one row per CDR3 protein. The sample records roughly 800,000 distinct CDR3 sequences, roughly 24% being singletons. These data were also filed under a second study, of T cells of mothers and their children.

The source material was blood. These receptors all come from a boy aged 5-17 years in good health. CDR3s include the opening cysteine and the closing phenylalanine or tryptophan. The D gene is left open where the match is weak. A row's size may be missing; if present it is once, few, many or a size class.

J gene: TRBJ2-2
D gene: TRBD1
clone size: few
V gene: TRBV9
CDR3 DNA: TGTGCCAGCAGCGCCGAGGGACAGGCATACACCGGGGAGCTGTTTTTT
CDR3 protein: CASSAEGQAYTGELFF

J gene: TRBJ2-6
D gene: .
clone size: .
V gene: TRBV18
CDR3 DNA: TGTGCCAGCTCACCAGGTTTCAACTCTGGGGCCAACGTCCTGACTTTC
CDR3 protein: CASSPGFNSGANVLTF

J gene: TRBJ2-7
D gene: TRBD2
clone size: few
V gene: TRBV7-2
CDR3 DNA: TGTGCCAGCAGTTACCTAGCGGGGGTCGGTGACGAGCAGTACTTC
CDR3 protein: CASSYLAGVGDEQYF

J gene: TRBJ2-6
D gene: TRBD1
clone size: once
V gene: TRBV4-1
CDR3 DNA: TGCGCCAGCAGCCAACCGGGACAGGCATCTGGGGCCAACGTCCTGACTTTC
CDR3 protein: CASSQPGQASGANVLTF

J gene: TRBJ1-1
D gene: .
clone size: few
V gene: TRBV21-1
CDR3 DNA: TGTGCCAGCACTACAGGGGCAATGAACACTGAAGCTTTCTTT
CDR3 protein: CASTTGAMNTEAFF

J gene: TRBJ1-2
D gene: .
clone size: few
V gene: TRBV5-5
CDR3 DNA: TGTGCCAGCAGCTTGGTGAAGCTTAACTATGGCTACACCTTC
CDR3 protein: CASSLVKLNYGYTF

J gene: TRBJ2-7
D gene: .
clone size: few
V gene: TRBV29-1
CDR3 DNA: TGCAGCGTTGAAGATGGAAGGGAGTACGAGCAGTACTTC
CDR3 protein: CSVEDGREYEQYF

J gene: TRBJ2-5
D gene: TRBD2
clone size: .
V gene: TRBV3-1
CDR3 DNA: TGTGCCAGCAGCCAAGGAGGGAGGGGCCTAGAAGAGACCCAGTACTTC
CDR3 protein: CASSQGGRGLEETQYF

J gene: TRBJ1-5
D gene: TRBD1
clone size: few
V gene: TRBV15
CDR3 DNA: TGTGCCACCAGCAGACGACGGGACAGGGGAAGCAATCAGCCCCAGCATTTT
CDR3 protein: CATSRRRDRGSNQPQHF

J gene: TRBJ2-1
D gene: TRBD2
clone size: .
V gene: TRBV4-2
CDR3 DNA: TGTGCCAGCAGCCAAGGGGCTAGCGGGGGGTTGTTCAATATTGAGCAGTTCTTC
CDR3 protein: CASSQGASGGLFNIEQFF

J gene: TRBJ2-7
D gene: .
clone size: few
V gene: TRBV20-1
CDR3 DNA: TGCAGTGCTAGACCCGAACAGGGCTACGAGCAGTACTTC
CDR3 protein: CSARPEQGYEQYF

J gene: TRBJ2-7
D gene: TRBD2
clone size: .
V gene: TRBV28
CDR3 DNA: TGTGCCAGCAGTCCCCTCGCAACTAGCGGGGAGAACGAGCAGTACTTC
CDR3 protein: CASSPLATSGENEQYF

J gene: TRBJ2-4
D gene: .
clone size: .
V gene: TRBV21-1
CDR3 DNA: TGTGCCAGCAGCATTGCAGGGAACATTCAGTACTTC
CDR3 protein: CASSIAGNIQYF

J gene: TRBJ2-4
D gene: TRBD2
clone size: few
V gene: TRBV6-1
CDR3 DNA: TGTGCCAGTGGGACTAGCGGGGGGACCCACGGCATTCAGTACTTC
CDR3 protein: CASGTSGGTHGIQYF

J gene: TRBJ1-1
D gene: TRBD1
clone size: few
V gene: TRBV2
CDR3 DNA: TGTGCCAGCAGGGCTCGGGACAGGTCAAACACTGAAGCTTTCTTT
CDR3 protein: CASRARDRSNTEAFF

J gene: TRBJ2-3
D gene: TRBD1
clone size: .
V gene: TRBV2
CDR3 DNA: TGTGCCAGCATCCCGCCAGGGACAGGGAAGCCTTCTAGCACAGATACGCAGTATTTT
CDR3 protein: CASIPPGTGKPSSTDTQYF

J gene: TRBJ2-1
D gene: TRBD2
clone size: .
V gene: TRBV12-3/TRBV12-4
CDR3 DNA: TGTGCCAGCAGTTTAGCGGTGGAAGCTAGCGGGTACAATGAGCAGTTCTTC
CDR3 protein: CASSLAVEASGYNEQFF

J gene: TRBJ2-3
D gene: .
clone size: few
V gene: TRBV6-5
CDR3 DNA: TGTGCCAGCAGGGCGTTGAGCACAGATACGCAGTATTTT
CDR3 protein: CASRALSTDTQYF

J gene: TRBJ2-1
D gene: .
clone size: many
V gene: TRBV6-5
CDR3 DNA: TGTGCCAGCGGAACCAATGAGCAGTTCTTC
CDR3 protein: CASGTNEQFF

J gene: TRBJ2-1
D gene: TRBD2
clone size: .
V gene: TRBV6-6
CDR3 DNA: TGTGCCAGCAGTTCCCAGCTAGCGGGGGGGGGCAATGAGCAGTTCTTC
CDR3 protein: CASSSQLAGGGNEQFF

J gene: TRBJ1-6
D gene: TRBD1
clone size: .
V gene: TRBV28
CDR3 DNA: TGTGCCAGCAGTTCCCCGGGGCAGGGGGAGACACCCCTCCACTTT
CDR3 protein: CASSSPGQGETPLHF

J gene: TRBJ2-5
D gene: .
clone size: many
V gene: TRBV28
CDR3 DNA: TGTGCCAGCAGTTCCCCGGAGACCCAGTACTTC
CDR3 protein: CASSSPETQYF

J gene: TRBJ1-1
D gene: TRBD1
clone size: .
V gene: TRBV9
CDR3 DNA: TGTGCCAGCAGCGTGGCTGACAGGGCTACTGAAGCTTTCTTT
CDR3 protein: CASSVADRATEAFF

J gene: TRBJ2-7
D gene: TRBD2
clone size: .
V gene: TRBV7-2
CDR3 DNA: TGTGCCAGCAGCTTAGCGGTAGCGGGGGTCTACGAGCAGTACTTC
CDR3 protein: CASSLAVAGVYEQYF

J gene: TRBJ2-7
D gene: TRBD1
clone size: .
V gene: TRBV10-3
CDR3 DNA: TGTGCCATCAGCGCCGGGACAGGGAGCCACGAGCAGTACTTC
CDR3 protein: CAISAGTGSHEQYF

J gene: TRBJ2-5
D gene: TRBD1
clone size: .
V gene: TRBV7-9
CDR3 DNA: TGTGCCAGCAGCTTAGACAGGGGCTATAGGAACTTC
CDR3 protein: CASSLDRGYRNF